The 30 T cell receptor beta chains listed next were all sequenced from one sample in a study of beta chain features in type 1 diabetes. Expressed TCRB transcripts got sequenced, as all isolated RNA was reverse transcribed. Repertoires were generated with immunoSEQ multiplex PCR, while TCRdb's copy carries only in-frame clones and drops some. The sample lists 450,000 to 600,000 clones; roughly 31% were seen once. The sequencing sample was made of naive CD4+ T cells from blood. These receptors originate from a man aged 18 to 30 in good health.

A few counts support this clone. At one end the junction does not follow the germline gene, possibly because of a read error. CDR3 amino acids: CAWSGLNRPQHF. The CDR3 coding sequence is TGTGCCTGGAGCGGCCTCAATCGGCCCCAGCATTTT. The rearrangement links TRBV30 to TRBJ1-5; D is uncertain. CDR3 length equals 12 residues. CDR1 is GTSNPN, CDR2 SVGIG, per germline (reference sequence).

A note on this clone: Other DNA sequences in this specimen translate into the identical CDR3. The chain links TRBV5-1 to TRBJ2-1; 13 bases fit TRBD2. The CDR3 loop spans 15 amino acids. V lost 4 bases, J lost 5 bases, and 3 bases stayed unmatched. Per germline, CDR1 SGHRS and CDR2 YFSETQ. The CDR3: CASSPGTSGNNEQFF. CDR3 nucleotide sequence: TGCGCCAGCAGCCCTGGGACTAGCGGGAACAATGAGCAGTTCTTC.

Only a few counts were recorded for this clone. The rearrangement links TRBV2 to TRBJ2-5; TRBD1 matches 7 bases. This CDR3 comprises 14 residues. Germline V gene data show CDR1 as SNHLY and CDR2 as FYNNEI. J lost 7 bases, V lost 7 bases, and 12 bases had no gene match. The CDR3 here is CASTGRSAGGTQYF. The CDR3, as DNA: TGTGCCAGCACCGGAAGGTCGGCAGGGGGGACCCAGTACTTC.

V usage is TRBV29-1 and J usage is TRBJ2-1; D possibly matches TRBD1 or TRBD2 (6 bases each). The CDR3 is made up of 13 amino acids. V was clipped by 8 bases and J by 0 bases, with 11 bases between them. Germline values: CDR1 SQVTM, CDR2 ANQGSEA. CDR3: CSLRGLSYNEQFF. As DNA, the CDR3 is TGCAGCCTCAGGGGACTCTCCTACAATGAGCAGTTCTTC.

In this sample, this clone turned up a few times. This chain uses TRBV30 with TRBJ2-5; D call uncertain. V lost 3 bases and J 5 bases, leaving 10 bases between the germline ends. Germline V gives CDR1 GTSNPN, CDR2 SVGIG (reference sequence). This CDR3 is 12 amino acids long. The CDR3 nucleotides are TGTGCCTGGAGCCCCGTTGGGGAGACCCAGTACTTC. Amino acid sequence: CAWSPVGETQYF.

The V call is TRBV25-1, the J call TRBJ2-7; D unresolved. Germline loops: CDR1 MGHDK, CDR2 SYGVNS. V was cut by 3 bases and J by 5 bases, with 14 bases left in between. The CDR3 runs to 14 residues. The CDR3: CASSEAGSLHEQYF. CDR3 coding DNA: TGTGCCAGCAGTGAGGCAGGCTCCCTGCACGAGCAGTACTTC.

The chain joins TRBV5-1 to TRBJ1-4; D remains unclear. V was shortened by 0 bases and J by 7 bases, with 13 bases between the two germline ends. This CDR3 has 15 amino acids. Germline CDR1 and CDR2: SGHRS and YFSETQ. The chain's CDR3 is CASSLEGGSGEKLFF. CDR3 nucleotides: TGCGCCAGCAGCTTGGAAGGCGGATCAGGTGAAAAACTGTTTTTT.

The chain links TRBV9 to TRBJ2-3; the D is unclear. Deletions cut 0 bases from V and 1 base from J, with 9 bases between. This CDR3 contains 15 residues. Germline V gives CDR1 SGDLS, CDR2 YYNGEE. The CDR3: CASSVGLGGTDTQYF. The CDR3, as DNA: TGTGCCAGCAGCGTAGGACTGGGTGGCACAGATACGCAGTATTTT.

This clone has more than one count but fewer than ten. The gene calls are TRBV7-8 and TRBJ2-5; no firm D call. The CDR3 is 13 amino acids. V shed 5 bases and J shed 2 bases, with 9 bases lying between them. Germline V gene lookup returns CDR1 SGHVS and CDR2 FQNEAQ. The chain's CDR3 is CASSQASQETQYF. CDR3 DNA sequence: TGTGCCAGCAGCCAGGCCTCTCAAGAGACCCAGTACTTC.

This clone was recorded a few times. This chain joins TRBV14 and TRBJ2-1; D unclear. This CDR3 is 14 amino acids long. The V and J ends lost 0 bases and 7 bases respectively, with 10 bases between them. Germline V lookup: CDR1 SGHDN, CDR2 FVKESK. The DNA of the CDR3 is TGTGCCAGCAGCCAAGACTTAGTCGTTAATGAGCAGTTCTTC. Translated: CASSQDLVVNEQFF.

The gene calls are TRBV20-1 and TRBJ2-3, with D perhaps TRBD1 (6 bases). The V gene's germline CDR1 is DFQATT and CDR2 SNEGSKA (reference sequence). The CDR3 contains 11 residues. Trimming cost V 8 bases and J 6 bases, with 12 bases left between them. CDR3 amino acids: CSPERGDTQYF. The CDR3 region has the DNA TGCAGTCCGGAGAGGGGGGATACGCAGTATTTT.

This clone occurred a few times. The CDR3 region has the DNA TGTGCCAGCAGCCAAGCCGTAAACTATGGCTACACCTTC. Its translation is CASSQAVNYGYTF. This chain connects TRBV14 to TRBJ1-2; D call uncertain. The length of the CDR3 is 13 residues. The ends were cut back, 1 base at V and 2 bases at J, with 5 bases in the middle. CDR1 and CDR2 (germline): SGHDN, FVKESK.

This clone occurred a few times. The chain couples TRBV9 to TRBJ2-4; D might be TRBD1 or TRBD2, each matching 5 bases. The germline V gene encodes CDR1 SGDLS and CDR2 YYNGEE. V dropped 4 bases and J dropped 1 base, with 21 bases sitting between them. The CDR3 spans 18 residues. CDR3 protein: CASSLRGEGLSAKNIQYF. CDR3 sequence (DNA): TGTGCCAGCAGCCTGAGAGGGGAAGGGCTATCGGCCAAAAACATTCAGTACTTC. Variable domain in full (rest from reference TRBV9 and TRBJ2-4): DSGVTQTPKHLITATGQRVTLRCSPRSGDLSVYWYQQSLDQGLQFLIQYYNGEERAKGNILERFSAQQFPDLHSELNLSSLELGDSALYFCASSLRGEGLSAKNIQYFGAGTRLSVL.

This clone was recorded a few times. The chain is built from TRBV7-2 and TRBJ1-1, with D maybe TRBD1 (6 bases). The germline CDR1 and CDR2 sequences are SGHTA and FQGNSA. The CDR3 sequence is 16 residues long. The germline V and J ends were trimmed by 3 bases and 0 bases, with 14 bases remaining between them. CDR3 coding DNA: TGTGCCAGCAGCTTTCAACAGGGTCTCATGAACACTGAAGCTTTCTTT. Amino acids: CASSFQQGLMNTEAFF.

About this clone itself: Different DNA sequences within this sample yield the same CDR3. This chain links TRBV29-1 with TRBJ2-5; D may correspond to TRBD1 or TRBD2 (5 bases each). V lost 5 bases, J lost 3 bases, and 10 bases lay in between. The CDR3 contains 12 residues. In germline, CDR1 is SQVTM, CDR2 ANQGSEA. The CDR3 nucleotides read TGCAGCGTTCGGGACGGGGAAGAGACCCAGTACTTC. Translated, it gives CSVRDGEETQYF.

This chain links TRBV30 with TRBJ2-7, with TRBD2 matching over 7 bases. The germline V gene encodes CDR1 GTSNPN and CDR2 SVGIG (reference sequence). The CDR3 contains 15 residues. The V and J ends lost 0 bases and 9 bases, in that order; junction bases with no gene match: 14. CDR3 in amino acids: CAWSVKALAEVGQYF. CDR3 in DNA: TGTGCCTGGAGTGTAAAGGCTCTAGCGGAGGTTGGGCAGTACTTC.

J is TRBJ1-2 and V is TRBV25-1; D is possibly TRBD1 (6 bases). The CDR3 covers 16 residues. Per germline, CDR1 MGHDK and CDR2 SYGVNS. Trimming stripped 4 bases from V and 6 bases from J, with 21 bases between. CDR3 sequence (DNA): TGTGCCAGCAGTGGACTCTTCAGGGGCAGGTACAATGGCTACACCTTC. Protein: CASSGLFRGRYNGYTF.

This clone was recorded a few times. The chain links TRBV7-2 to TRBJ2-3; 10 bases align to TRBD2. The CDR3 spans 17 residues. J lost 3 bases, V lost 5 bases, and 11 bases had no gene match. CDR1 SGHTA and CDR2 FQGNSA come from the germline V gene. CDR3 protein: CASSPRAGGQLTDTQYF. The CDR3 bases are TGTGCCAGCAGCCCTAGAGCGGGAGGGCAGCTGACAGATACGCAGTATTTT.

The rearrangement joins TRBV28 to TRBJ2-2; 7 bases map to TRBD1. The germline CDR1 and CDR2 sequences are MDHEN and SYDVKM. The junction had 4 bases not matched to a gene; V was cut back by 5 bases and J by 4 bases. The CDR3 is 14 amino acids. The CDR3 here is CASSRDRVTGELFF. In nucleotides, the CDR3 is TGTGCCAGCAGTAGGGACAGAGTCACCGGGGAGCTGTTTTTT.

This clone was seen a handful of times. The chain employs TRBV5-6 and TRBJ2-1; D is uncertain. V was trimmed by 4 bases and J by 5 bases, leaving 10 bases between them. This CDR3 contains 13 residues. Germline-derived CDR1 and CDR2 are SGHDT and YYEEEE. This CDR3 reads CASSETKDNEQFF. The CDR3 nucleotides are TGTGCCAGCAGCGAGACCAAGGACAATGAGCAGTTCTTC.

This sequence joins TRBV29-1 and TRBJ2-5, with 11 bases that match TRBD1. The germline gives CDR1 SQVTM, CDR2 ANQGSEA. The CDR3 has 13 amino acids. The J segment lost 5 bases and the V segment lost 7 bases, leaving 6 bases of the junction unmatched. CDR3 sequence: CSAWTGGVETQYF. Here the CDR3 DNA reads TGCAGCGCTTGGACAGGGGGCGTCGAGACCCAGTACTTC.

A note on this clone: This CDR3 is also generated by other DNA sequences in the sample. The chain joins TRBV9 to TRBJ2-7, with a weak D call TRBD2 (5 bases). The CDR3 has 14 amino acids. Germline V gene sequence: CDR1 SGDLS, CDR2 YYNGEE. V gave up 1 base and J gave up 0 bases, with 8 bases separating them. In DNA form, the CDR3 reads TGTGCCAGCAGCGTAACTGGGAGCTCCTACGAGCAGTACTTC. Translation: CASSVTGSSYEQYF. The variable domain in full, completed from reference TRBV9 and TRBJ2-7, reads DSGVTQTPKHLITATGQRVTLRCSPRSGDLSVYWYQQSLDQGLQFLIQYYNGEERAKGNILERFSAQQFPDLHSELNLSSLELGDSALYFCASSVTGSSYEQYFGPGTRLTVT.

The chain recombines TRBV7-3 with TRBJ2-3, with a tentative D call TRBD1 (5 bases). The V end was cut by 5 bases, the J end by 2 bases, with 11 bases between. Looked up from germline, CDR1 is SGHTA and CDR2 is FQGTGA. This CDR3 has 14 amino acids. The CDR3 DNA reads TGTGCCAGCAGCCTGGGGCAAAACACAGATACGCAGTATTTT. It encodes CASSLGQNTDTQYF. The full variable domain, rest sourced from reference TRBV7-3 and TRBJ2-3, is GAGVSQTPSNKVTEKGKYVELRCDPISGHTALYWYRQSLGQGPEFLIYFQGTGAADDSGLPNDRFFAVRPEGSVSTLKIQRTERGDSAVYLCASSLGQNTDTQYFGPGTRLTVL.

This clone has more than one count but fewer than ten. The rearrangement links TRBV10-3 to TRBJ2-7; 11 bases align to TRBD2. This CDR3 has 14 amino acids. Trimming cost V 11 bases and J 0 bases; bases outside gene matches: 6. Germline assignment: CDR1 ENHRY and CDR2 SYGVKD. CDR3 residues: CASASGRSSYEQYF. The CDR3 coding sequence is TGTGCCTCCGCTAGCGGGAGGAGCTCCTACGAGCAGTACTTC.

The rearrangement joins TRBV23-1 to TRBJ1-2; TRBD1 might be the D (5 bases). TRBV23-1 is filed as an ORF, its function uncertain. This CDR3 has 14 amino acids. The ends were cut back, 4 bases at V and 3 bases at J, with 12 bases in the middle. As DNA, the CDR3 is TGCGCCAGCAGTCTCGGCAGGGAAGACTATGGCTACACCTTC. Translated, it gives CASSLGREDYGYTF.

The chain has TRBV7-9 and TRBJ2-5; 12 nucleotides line up with TRBD2. V lost 7 bases, J lost 4 bases, and 4 bases stayed unmatched. This CDR3 is built from 14 residues. CDR1 SEHNR and CDR2 FQNEAQ come from the germline V gene (reference sequence). The CDR3 region has the DNA TGTGCCAGCACTAGCGGGAGGGCAGCAGAGACCCAGTACTTC. It specifies CASTSGRAAETQYF.

The chain links TRBV19 to TRBJ2-3; 9 nucleotides line up with TRBD2. Germline V gene lookup returns CDR1 LNHDA and CDR2 SQIVND (reference sequence). This CDR3 spans 14 amino acids. V was pared by 3 bases and J by 6 bases, with 4 bases of the junction left unmatched. CDR3 sequence: CASSMGTSSDTQYF. The CDR3 coding sequence is TGTGCCAGTAGTATGGGGACTAGCTCTGATACGCAGTATTTT.

The sample holds a few counts of this clone. This chain links TRBV30 with TRBJ1-2; D is undetermined. The V gene's germline CDR1 is GTSNPN and CDR2 SVGIG (reference sequence). The CDR3 runs 13 residues. Trimming shortened V by 3 bases and J by 2 bases, and 10 bases separated the two germline ends. The CDR3 protein is CAWRDLGNYGYTF. CDR3 DNA sequence: TGTGCCTGGAGGGACTTAGGAAACTATGGCTACACCTTC.

This clone was seen only a few times. This chain uses TRBV10-3 with TRBJ2-5, with D perhaps TRBD1 or TRBD2 (5 bases each). The CDR3 length is 12 residues. CDR1 is ENHRY and CDR2 is SYGVKD in the germline V gene. Trimming shortened V by 4 bases and J by 4 bases, and 7 bases separated the two germline ends. The CDR3 here is CAISGGRETQYF. The DNA of the CDR3 is TGTGCCATCAGTGGGGGACGAGAGACCCAGTACTTC.

This clone was counted only a few times. This chain joins TRBV10-3 and TRBJ2-7, with 9 nucleotides matching TRBD1. CDR3 size: 13 residues. Germline CDR1 ENHRY, CDR2 SYGVKD. The ends lost 8 bases at V and 5 bases at J; junction bases unmatched: 7. CDR3 sequence (DNA): TGTGCCATCGGGGACAGGGTAGAGGACGAGCAGTACTTC. Encoded protein: CAIGDRVEDEQYF.